This TCR beta chain was obtained from a study of naive CD8 T cells in extremely preterm neonates. Study results and limitations: Preterm samples differed in productive template counts; sample size was small. Relative to older groups, preterm infants had shorter, less trimmed CDR3s with fewer N additions.

In the case of this clone: Its antigen is as yet unknown.

V trimming: 3 bases; J trimming: 0 bases; junction bases outside the gene matches: 5. Germline values: CDR1 SGDLS, CDR2 YYNGEE. The CDR3 is 15 residues long. Some clones are missing from TCRdb's copy, which holds only in-frame ones; the method was immunoSEQ multiplex PCR. The sample has tens of thousands of clones, 88% seen once. Preterm samples came from extremely preterm deliveries at about 21-29 weeks. About 19,000 to 100,000 naive CD8+ T cells were sorted per sample. Source material: naive CD8+ T cells from cord blood. This TCR came from a boy who was born preterm. This chain links TRBV9 with TRBJ2-7; 8 positions agree with TRBD1. CDR3 nucleotides: TGTGCCAGCAGCGAGGGGACAGGTAGCTCCTACGAGCAGTACTTC. It is translated as CASSEGTGSSYEQYF.